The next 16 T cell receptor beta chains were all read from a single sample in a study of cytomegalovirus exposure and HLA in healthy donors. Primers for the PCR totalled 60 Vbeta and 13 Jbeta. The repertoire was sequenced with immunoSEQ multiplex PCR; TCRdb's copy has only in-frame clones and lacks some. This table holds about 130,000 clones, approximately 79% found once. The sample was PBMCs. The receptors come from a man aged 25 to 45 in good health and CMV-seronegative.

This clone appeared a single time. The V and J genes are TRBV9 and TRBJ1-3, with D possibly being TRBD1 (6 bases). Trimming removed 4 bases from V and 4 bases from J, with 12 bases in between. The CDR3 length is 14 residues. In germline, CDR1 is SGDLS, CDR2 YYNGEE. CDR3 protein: CASSPPGVGNTIYF. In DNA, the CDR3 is TGTGCCAGCAGCCCTCCAGGGGTGGGAAACACCATATATTTT.

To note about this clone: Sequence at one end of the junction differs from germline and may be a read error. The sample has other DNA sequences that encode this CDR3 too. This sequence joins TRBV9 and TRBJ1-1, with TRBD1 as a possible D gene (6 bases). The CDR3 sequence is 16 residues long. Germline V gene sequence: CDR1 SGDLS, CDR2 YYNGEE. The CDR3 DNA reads TGTGCCAGTAGCGTAGCGTTAGGGGGGGCTAGCACTGAAGCTTTCTTT. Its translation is CASSVALGGASTEAFF.

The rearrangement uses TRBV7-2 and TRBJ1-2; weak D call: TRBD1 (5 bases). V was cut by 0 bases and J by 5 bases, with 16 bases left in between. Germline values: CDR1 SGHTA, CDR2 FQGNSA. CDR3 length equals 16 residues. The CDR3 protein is CASSLAQGWHIYGYTF. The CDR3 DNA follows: TGTGCCAGCAGCTTAGCGCAGGGATGGCACATTTATGGCTACACCTTC.

Here the CDR3 reads CASSYSTGEMNTEAFF. For the CDR3, the DNA is TGTGCCAGCAGTTACTCAACAGGGGAGATGAACACTGAAGCTTTCTTT. The V gene is TRBV6-5, the J gene TRBJ1-1; 7 bases line up with TRBD1. The CDR3 spans 16 residues. The V and J ends lost 0 bases and 0 bases, in that order; junction bases with no gene match: 4. Germline V gene sequence: CDR1 MNHEY, CDR2 SVGAGI.

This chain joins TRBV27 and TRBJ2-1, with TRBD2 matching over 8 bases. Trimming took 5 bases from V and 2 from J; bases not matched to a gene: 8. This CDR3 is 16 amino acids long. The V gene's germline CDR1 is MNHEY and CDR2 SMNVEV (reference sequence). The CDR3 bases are TGTGCCAGCAGTCCCAGTAGCGGGGAGACCTACAATGAGCAGTTCTTC. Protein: CASSPSSGETYNEQFF.

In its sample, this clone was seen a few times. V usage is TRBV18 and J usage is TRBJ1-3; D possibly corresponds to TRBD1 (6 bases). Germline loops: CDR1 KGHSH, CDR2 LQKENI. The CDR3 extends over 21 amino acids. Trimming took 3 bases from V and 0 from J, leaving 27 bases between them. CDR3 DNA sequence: TGTGCCAGCTCACCGGTGAAACAGGGCCCAGTTTACTTGACCTCTGGAAACACCATATATTTT. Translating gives CASSPVKQGPVYLTSGNTIYF.

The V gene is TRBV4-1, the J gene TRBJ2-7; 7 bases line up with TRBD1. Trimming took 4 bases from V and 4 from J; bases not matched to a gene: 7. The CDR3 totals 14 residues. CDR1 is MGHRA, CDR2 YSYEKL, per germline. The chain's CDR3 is CASSRDSEWYEQYF. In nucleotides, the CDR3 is TGCGCCAGCAGCCGGGACAGTGAGTGGTACGAGCAGTACTTC.

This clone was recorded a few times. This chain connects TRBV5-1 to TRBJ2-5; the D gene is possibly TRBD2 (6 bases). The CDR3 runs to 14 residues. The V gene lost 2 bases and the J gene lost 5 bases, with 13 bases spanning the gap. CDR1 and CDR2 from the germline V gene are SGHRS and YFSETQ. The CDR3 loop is CASSFGSGRETQYF. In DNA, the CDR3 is TGCGCCAGCAGCTTTGGTAGCGGCAGGGAGACCCAGTACTTC.

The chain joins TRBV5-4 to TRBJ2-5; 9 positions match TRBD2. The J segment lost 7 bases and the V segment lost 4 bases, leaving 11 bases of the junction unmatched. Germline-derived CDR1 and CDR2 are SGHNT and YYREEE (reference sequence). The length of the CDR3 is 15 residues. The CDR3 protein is CASSTLAGQSWTQYF. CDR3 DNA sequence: TGTGCCAGCAGCACCCTAGCGGGGCAGAGTTGGACCCAGTACTTC.

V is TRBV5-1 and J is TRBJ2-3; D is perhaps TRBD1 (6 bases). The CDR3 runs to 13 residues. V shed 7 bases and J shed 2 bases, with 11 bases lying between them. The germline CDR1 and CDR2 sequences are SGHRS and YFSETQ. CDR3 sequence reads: CASSRQDTDTQYF. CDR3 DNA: TGCGCCAGCTCCCGACAGGACACAGATACGCAGTATTTT.

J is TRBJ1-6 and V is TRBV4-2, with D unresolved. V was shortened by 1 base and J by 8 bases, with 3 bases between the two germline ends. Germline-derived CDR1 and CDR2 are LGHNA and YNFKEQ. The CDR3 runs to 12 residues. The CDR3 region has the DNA TGTGCCAGCAGCCAAGGGCATTCACCCCTCCACTTT. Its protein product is CASSQGHSPLHF.

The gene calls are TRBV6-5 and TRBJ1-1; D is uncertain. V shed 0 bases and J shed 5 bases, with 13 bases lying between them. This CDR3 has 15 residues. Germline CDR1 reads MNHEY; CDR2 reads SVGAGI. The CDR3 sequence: CASSYSWKLETEAFF. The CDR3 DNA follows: TGTGCCAGCAGTTACTCATGGAAGCTAGAGACTGAAGCTTTCTTT.

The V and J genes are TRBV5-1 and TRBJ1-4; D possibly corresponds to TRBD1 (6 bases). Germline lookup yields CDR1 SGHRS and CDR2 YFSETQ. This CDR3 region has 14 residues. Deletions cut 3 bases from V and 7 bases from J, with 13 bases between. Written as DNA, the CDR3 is TGCGCCAGCAGCTCACGCGGGGGCGGTGAAAAACTGTTTTTT. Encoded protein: CASSSRGGGEKLFF.

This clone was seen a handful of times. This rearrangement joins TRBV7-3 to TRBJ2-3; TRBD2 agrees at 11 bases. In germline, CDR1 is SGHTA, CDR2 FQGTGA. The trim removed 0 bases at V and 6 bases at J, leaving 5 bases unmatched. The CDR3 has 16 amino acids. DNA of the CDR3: TGTGCCAGCAGCTTAACTAGCGGGGGGGACTTCGATACGCAGTATTTT. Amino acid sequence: CASSLTSGGDFDTQYF.

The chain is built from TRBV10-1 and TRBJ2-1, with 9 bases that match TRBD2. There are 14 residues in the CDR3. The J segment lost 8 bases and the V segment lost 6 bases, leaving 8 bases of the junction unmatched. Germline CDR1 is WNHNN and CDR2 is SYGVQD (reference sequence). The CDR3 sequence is CASSISGGGDEQFF. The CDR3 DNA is TGCGCCAGCAGCATTAGCGGGGGAGGCGATGAGCAGTTCTTC.

DNA for the CDR3: TGTGCCAGCAGCTTAGCGGGGGGTAGCAATCAGCCCCAGCATTTT. This sequence encodes CASSLAGGSNQPQHF. The chain uses TRBV7-6 and TRBJ1-5, with D possibly being TRBD1 (5 bases). The V end was cut by 0 bases, the J end by 0 bases, with 6 bases between. The CDR3 contains 15 residues. CDR1 and CDR2 (germline): SGHVS, FNYEAQ.